The 8 T cell receptor beta chains given below trace back to one sample, sequenced in a study of a mutant IDH1 vaccine in newly diagnosed glioma. Using immunoSEQ multiplex PCR, the repertoire was profiled, and TCRdb retains in-frame clones only, with some absent. The sample has roughly 60,000 clones, roughly 68% seen once. This sample's time point: week 35, safety follow-up. Topical imiquimod accompanied each vaccine dose, which consisted of 300 ug of mutant IDH1 20-mer peptide. Their cognate antigens are unknown. This sample comprised PBMCs, obtained from a glioma patient whose treatment included an IDH1 peptide vaccine. The origin of the receptors is a man in his fifties or sixties with glioma.

The rearrangement links TRBV30 to TRBJ1-1; tentative D call: TRBD1 (5 bases). With 0 bases removed from V and 1 base from J, the gap between germline ends came to 12 bases. CDR1 is GTSNPN and CDR2 is SVGIG in the germline V gene (reference sequence). This CDR3 is built from 15 residues. The chain's CDR3 is CAWSVYTGANTEAFF. CDR3 sequence (DNA): TGTGCCTGGAGTGTATATACAGGAGCGAACACTGAAGCTTTCTTT.

This clone came up once. The rearrangement uses TRBV5-4 and TRBJ1-1, with D perhaps matching TRBD1 (6 bases). V was trimmed by 4 bases and J by 4 bases, leaving 11 bases between them. The CDR3 is 13 amino acids. From germline, CDR1 is SGHNT and CDR2 YYREEE (reference sequence). Here the CDR3 reads CASSTQGGTEAFF. The CDR3 nucleotides read TGTGCCAGCAGCACACAGGGTGGCACTGAAGCTTTCTTT.

The J gene is TRBJ2-7, the V gene TRBV27; weak D call: TRBD2 (5 bases). The ends were cut back, 4 bases at V and 0 bases at J, with 10 bases in the middle. This CDR3 has 14 amino acids. CDR1 is MNHEY, CDR2 SMNVEV, per germline (reference sequence). The CDR3 DNA reads TGTGCCAGCAGTTCCTTAGCGAGCTCCTACGAGCAGTACTTC. This gives the protein CASSSLASSYEQYF.

The chain links TRBV2 to TRBJ1-1, with 7 positions matching TRBD1. Germline assignment: CDR1 SNHLY and CDR2 FYNNEI. With V trimmed by 8 bases and J by 4 bases, 7 bases remained unmatched. The CDR3 has 13 residues. The CDR3 protein is CASSTGRVTEAFF. In DNA, the CDR3 is TGTGCCAGCTCGACAGGGAGGGTCACTGAAGCTTTCTTT.

About this clone itself: This same CDR3 is encoded by further DNA sequences in the sample. The rearrangement joins TRBV19 to TRBJ1-1; D unclear. The CDR3 runs to 12 residues. Trimming took 4 bases from V and 1 from J, leaving 4 bases between them. Germline V gene sequence: CDR1 LNHDA, CDR2 SQIVND (reference sequence). For the CDR3, the DNA is TGTGCCAGTAGTAGATCGAACACTGAAGCTTTCTTT. Translating gives CASSRSNTEAFF.

This sequence joins TRBV7-2 and TRBJ1-5, with 11 bases identical to TRBD1. Losses at the gene ends were 5 bases for V and 7 bases for J; bases not matched to a gene: 4. CDR3 size: 14 residues. Germline V gene sequence: CDR1 SGHTA, CDR2 FQGNSA. The CDR3 DNA follows: TGTGCCAGCAGCGGACAGGGGGCGAGGCAGCCCCAGCATTTT. It codes for CASSGQGARQPQHF.

CDR3 coding DNA: TGCAGCGTGATACAGGGAGACCCTGGAAACACCATATATTTT. Translation gives CSVIQGDPGNTIYF. The chain recombines TRBV29-1 with TRBJ1-3; D might be TRBD1 (6 bases). Germline CDR1 reads SQVTM; CDR2 reads ANQGSEA. The germline V and J ends were trimmed by 6 bases and 2 bases, with 14 bases remaining between them. The CDR3 contains 14 residues.

The chain carries TRBV5-4 and TRBJ2-7, with 7 nucleotides matching TRBD2. V lost 4 bases and J lost 6; bases outside the gene matches: 7. Germline V lookup: CDR1 SGHNT, CDR2 YYREEE (reference sequence). The CDR3 has 13 amino acids. Here the CDR3 reads CASSLYGGVEQYF. The DNA of the CDR3 is TGTGCCAGCAGCCTGTATGGGGGGGTCGAGCAGTACTTC.